One sample yielded the 23 T cell receptor beta chains listed below, sequenced in a study of T-cell reconstitution after alpha-beta-depleted transplantation in children. Preparation of the TCRbeta library involved a method that used unique molecular identifiers. TCRdb recomputed calls from the PCR reads with MiXCR, one row per CDR3 protein. This table has 300,000 to 400,000 distinct CDR3 sequences, under 20% appearing once. Sequences were derived from PBMCs, mostly from graft donor cells, sampled 360 days after TCRalphabeta/CD19-depleted stem cell transplant. The receptors originated from a male patient between 2 and 9 years old who had a stem cell transplant for acute lymphoblastic leukemia, so the T cells may come from the graft donor.

The chain has TRBV4-1 and TRBJ2-7; unclear D gene. This CDR3 is 17 amino acids long. Germline CDR1 MGHRA, CDR2 YSYEKL. The V and J ends lost 0 bases and 1 base respectively, with 16 bases between them. Written as DNA, the CDR3 is TGCGCCAGCAGCCAAGACCATGTGCGGACGGTATCCTACGAGCAGTACTTC. Protein: CASSQDHVRTVSYEQYF.

The rearrangement uses TRBV6-2 or TRBV6-3 and TRBJ2-3; 9 bases line up with TRBD1. Looked up from germline, CDR1 is MNHEY and CDR2 is SVGEGT. The CDR3 totals 13 residues. J lost 6 bases, V lost 5 bases, and 3 bases had no gene match. The CDR3 nucleotides read TGTGCCAGCAGTATCGACAGGGGGGATACGCAGTATTTT. Protein product: CASSIDRGDTQYF.

This clonotype was seen at least ten times. The chain links TRBV28 to TRBJ2-2, with D maybe TRBD2 (5 bases). The CDR3 loop spans 14 amino acids. V lost 10 bases to trimming and J lost 3 bases, with 15 bases between them. The germline CDR1 and CDR2 sequences are MDHEN and SYDVKM. As DNA, the CDR3 is TGTGCCACCAAGCGGCTAGCTGACACCGGGGAGCTGTTTTTT. This codes for CATKRLADTGELFF. Drawing the rest from reference TRBV28 and TRBJ2-2, the complete variable domain is DVKVTQSSRYLVKRTGEKVFLECVQDMDHENMFWYRQDPGLGLRLIYFSYDVKMKEKGDIPEGYSVSREKKERFSLILESASTNQTSMYLCATKRLADTGELFFGEGSRLTVL.

This clonotype was observed a few times. The V gene is TRBV12-3 or TRBV12-4, the J gene TRBJ2-5, with TRBD1 matching over 7 bases. The trim removed 2 bases at V and 2 bases at J, leaving 5 bases unmatched. The CDR3 consists of 15 residues. CDR3 nucleotides: TGTGCCAGCAGTTTACGGGCGACAGGGCAAGAGACCCAGTACTTC. Its protein is CASSLRATGQETQYF.

This clonotype was seen many times. The J gene is TRBJ2-3, the V gene TRBV29-1; 15 nucleotides agree with TRBD2. This CDR3 is built from 15 residues. With V trimmed by 4 bases and J by 3 bases, 2 bases remained unmatched. CDR1 and CDR2 from the germline V gene are SQVTM and ANQGSEA. The chain's CDR3 is CSVVGLAGGTDTQYF. The CDR3 DNA follows: TGCAGCGTTGTAGGACTAGCGGGAGGGACAGATACGCAGTATTTT.

V and J are TRBV4-3 and TRBJ2-2, with 15 positions matching TRBD2. V shed 0 bases, J shed 5 bases, and the junction held 4 bases outside the gene matches. There are 18 residues in the CDR3. Germline CDR1 is LGHNA and CDR2 is YSLEER. The CDR3 loop reads CASSQDGLAGGGTGELFF. DNA for the CDR3: TGCGCCAGCAGCCAAGATGGACTAGCGGGAGGGGGAACCGGGGAGCTGTTTTTT.

This clonotype was recorded many times. The gene calls are TRBV12-3 or TRBV12-4 and TRBJ2-7; 14 nucleotides agree with TRBD2. The length of the CDR3 is 13 residues. V trimming: 10 bases; J trimming: 3 bases; junction bases outside the gene matches: 2. CDR3 bases: TGTGCCACCGGACTAGCGGGGGGCTACGAGCAGTACTTC. It yields the protein CATGLAGGYEQYF.

V gene TRBV20-1 combines with J gene TRBJ1-4; D ambiguous. From germline, CDR1 is DFQATT and CDR2 SNEGSKA (reference sequence). This CDR3 spans 12 amino acids. V was cut by 1 base and J by 8 bases, with 8 bases left in between. This chain's CDR3 is CSARGPGEKLFF. The CDR3 coding sequence is TGCAGTGCTAGAGGCCCCGGGGAAAAACTGTTTTTT.

The CDR3 DNA reads as TGCGCCAGCAGCCAAGTAATCGCGGGAGCCGAGCAGTTCTTC. It encodes CASSQVIAGAEQFF. The rearrangement links TRBV4-3 to TRBJ2-1; 7 positions agree with TRBD2. V was clipped by 1 base and J by 10 bases; unmatched bases: 7. The CDR3 totals 14 residues. Per germline, CDR1 LGHNA and CDR2 YSLEER.

This clonotype was observed a few times. The chain is built from TRBV4-2 and TRBJ1-4, with D uncertain. Trimming cost V 1 base and J 5 bases, with 5 bases left between them. This CDR3 is 13 amino acids long. The germline V gene has CDR1 LGHNA and CDR2 YNFKEQ. CDR3 loop: CASSQVWNEKLFF. The CDR3 bases are TGTGCCAGCAGCCAAGTATGGAATGAAAAACTGTTTTTT.

About this clonotype itself: Relative to the germline gene, one junction end is altered; a read error may explain this. CDR3 region: CCVGSGNTEAFF. CDR3 DNA: TGCTGCGTTGGTTCGGGGAACACTGAAGCTTTCTTT. The chain combines TRBV29-1 with TRBJ1-1; no reliable D call. CDR3 length equals 12 residues. Germline loops: CDR1 SQVTM, CDR2 ANQGSEA.

This clonotype showed up just a few times. The chain joins TRBV5-1 to TRBJ2-3; D not resolved. V gave up 0 bases and J gave up 2 bases, with 13 bases separating them. The CDR3 sequence is 16 residues long. The germline V gene encodes CDR1 SGHRS and CDR2 YFSETQ. The CDR3 DNA follows: TGCGCCAGCAGCTTGGCCTTTGGCAGCTCCACAGATACGCAGTATTTT. The encoded protein is CASSLAFGSSTDTQYF.

In its sample, this clonotype was seen a few times. This rearrangement joins TRBV27 to TRBJ2-3; D is ambiguous. Germline CDR1 and CDR2: MNHEY and SMNVEV (reference sequence). The CDR3 loop spans 10 amino acids. Written as DNA, the CDR3 is TGTGCAGCAGTTCCAGATACGCAGTATTTT. It is translated as CAAVPDTQYF.

This clonotype was seen a few times. The J gene is TRBJ2-3, the V gene TRBV28, with unresolved D. There are 15 residues in the CDR3. The V gene lost 5 bases and the J gene lost 4 bases, with 16 bases spanning the gap. CDR1 and CDR2 from the germline V gene are MDHEN and SYDVKM. CDR3 DNA: TGTGCCAGCAGTCTAACCCTGGCCACAGCAGATACGCAGTATTTT. It encodes CASSLTLATADTQYF.

A few counts support this clonotype. The J gene is TRBJ2-2, the V gene TRBV7-9; no firm D call. The CDR3 length is 13 residues. V was clipped by 5 bases and J by 6 bases, with 10 bases between them. CDR1 is SEHNR, CDR2 FQNEAQ, per germline (reference sequence). Here the CDR3 reads CASSPVTPGELFF. CDR3 nucleotide sequence: TGTGCCAGCAGCCCGGTAACCCCCGGGGAGCTGTTTTTT.

The chain recombines TRBV14 with TRBJ2-4; D ambiguous. From germline, CDR1 is SGHDN and CDR2 FVKESK. The germline V and J ends were trimmed by 0 bases and 2 bases, with 8 bases remaining between them. The CDR3 loop spans 15 amino acids. DNA of the CDR3: TGTGCCAGCAGCCAAGATAGAGTTTCCAAAAACATTCAGTACTTC. Residues: CASSQDRVSKNIQYF. The variable domain in full, with the rest retrieved from reference TRBV14 and TRBJ2-4, is EAGVTQFPSHSVIEKGQTVTLRCDPISGHDNLYWYRRVMGKEIKFLLHFVKESKQDESGMPNNRFLAERTGGTYSTLKVQPAELEDSGVYFCASSQDRVSKNIQYFGAGTRLSVL.

This clonotype came up once. This sequence joins TRBV6-1 and TRBJ2-5; 7 nucleotides line up with TRBD2. The V gene's germline CDR1 is MNHNS and CDR2 SASEGT. The CDR3 loop spans 13 amino acids. The trim removed 4 bases at V and 5 bases at J, leaving 4 bases unmatched. The CDR3 here is CASSALGGETQYF. The CDR3 nucleotides read TGTGCCAGCAGTGCCTTGGGGGGGGAGACCCAGTACTTC.

The rearrangement links TRBV30 to TRBJ2-1, with TRBD1 matching over 9 bases. Germline loops: CDR1 GTSNPN, CDR2 SVGIG (reference sequence). Trimming removed 1 base from V and 3 bases from J; junction bases left unmatched: 4. There are 15 residues in the CDR3. The chain's CDR3 is CAWSGTGDLYNEQFF. CDR3 nucleotide sequence: TGTGCCTGGAGTGGGACAGGGGACCTCTACAATGAGCAGTTCTTC. The entire variable domain, with the rest obtained from reference TRBV30 and TRBJ2-1, is as follows: SQTIHQWPATLVQPVGSPLSLECTVEGTSNPNLYWYRQAAGRGLQLLFYSVGIGQISSEVPQNLSASRPQDRQFILSSKKLLLSDSGFYLCAWSGTGDLYNEQFFGPGTRLTVL.

This clonotype was observed at least ten times. This sequence joins TRBV12-3 or TRBV12-4 and TRBJ1-1, with a tentative D call TRBD1 (5 bases). CDR3 size: 12 residues. Trimming shortened V by 3 bases and J by 7 bases, and 9 bases separated the two germline ends. The CDR3 spells CASSFGGVEAFF. CDR3 bases: TGTGCCAGCAGTTTTGGAGGGGTTGAAGCTTTCTTT.

The V gene is TRBV4-2, the J gene TRBJ2-1; a possible D gene is TRBD1 (6 bases). Looked up from germline, CDR1 is LGHNA and CDR2 is YNFKEQ. The CDR3 has 17 amino acids. Trimming stripped 2 bases from V and 6 bases from J, with 20 bases between. In DNA form, the CDR3 reads TGTGCCAGCAGCCAATCGGAACAGGGTTTCAGTGGCAATGAGCAGTTCTTC. This codes for CASSQSEQGFSGNEQFF.

At least ten counts were recorded for this clonotype. The rearrangement joins TRBV6-1 to TRBJ1-2, with 9 positions matching TRBD1. The junction had 4 bases not matched to a gene; V was cut back by 6 bases and J by 5 bases. This CDR3 region has 13 residues. The germline V gene encodes CDR1 MNHNS and CDR2 SASEGT. CDR3 region: CASRKTGGYGYTF. CDR3 sequence (DNA): TGTGCCAGCAGGAAGACAGGGGGGTATGGCTACACCTTC.

This clonotype was seen only a few times. This chain connects TRBV6-5 to TRBJ2-1; TRBD2 agrees at 15 bases. Germline loops: CDR1 MNHEY, CDR2 SVGAGI. CDR3 length: 18 residues. V lost 4 bases, J lost 0 bases, and 4 bases stayed unmatched. Written as DNA, the CDR3 is TGTGCCAGCAGTTTAGGACTAGCGGGAGGGGGCTCCTACAATGAGCAGTTCTTC. Protein: CASSLGLAGGGSYNEQFF.

The gene calls are TRBV10-3 and TRBJ2-7, with D hard to call. The CDR3 length is 13 residues. The germline V and J ends were trimmed by 2 bases and 0 bases, with 5 bases remaining between them. CDR1 is ENHRY, CDR2 SYGVKD, per germline. CDR3 in DNA: TGTGCCATCAGTGAGGGCACCTCCTACGAGCAGTACTTC. This translates into CAISEGTSYEQYF.